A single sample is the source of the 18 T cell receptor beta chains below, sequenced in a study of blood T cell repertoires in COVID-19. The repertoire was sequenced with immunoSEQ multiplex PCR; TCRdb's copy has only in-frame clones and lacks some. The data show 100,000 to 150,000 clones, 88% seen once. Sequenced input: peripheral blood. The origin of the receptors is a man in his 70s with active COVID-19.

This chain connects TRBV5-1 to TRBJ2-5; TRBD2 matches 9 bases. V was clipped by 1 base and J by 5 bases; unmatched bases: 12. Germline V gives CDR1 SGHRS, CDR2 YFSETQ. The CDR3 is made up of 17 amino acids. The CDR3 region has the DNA TGCGCCAGCAGCTTGAGAGCGGGAGGCTCTGTGAGGGAGACCCAGTACTTC. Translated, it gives CASSLRAGGSVRETQYF.

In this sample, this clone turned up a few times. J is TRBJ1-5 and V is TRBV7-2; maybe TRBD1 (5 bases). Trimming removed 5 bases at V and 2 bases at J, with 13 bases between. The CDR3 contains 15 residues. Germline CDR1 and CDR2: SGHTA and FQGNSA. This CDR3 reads CASSPFGGGNQPQHF. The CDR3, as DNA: TGTGCCAGCAGCCCCTTTGGAGGGGGCAATCAGCCCCAGCATTTT.

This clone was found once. For the CDR3, the DNA is TGTGCCAGCAGCCGCGCGGGGGGCAATTTGGCCGGGGAGCTGTTTTTT. It codes for CASSRAGGNLAGELFF. The chain recombines TRBV5-4 with TRBJ2-2, with 8 bases identical to TRBD2. Per germline, CDR1 SGHNT and CDR2 YYREEE (reference sequence). The length of the CDR3 is 16 residues. The ends lost 4 bases at V and 6 bases at J; junction bases unmatched: 11.

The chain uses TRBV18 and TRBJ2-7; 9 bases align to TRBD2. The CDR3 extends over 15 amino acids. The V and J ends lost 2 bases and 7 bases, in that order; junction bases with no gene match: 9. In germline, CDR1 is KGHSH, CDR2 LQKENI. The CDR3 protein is CASSPTTSGAWEQYF. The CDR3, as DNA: TGTGCCAGCTCACCAACGACTAGCGGCGCCTGGGAGCAGTACTTC.

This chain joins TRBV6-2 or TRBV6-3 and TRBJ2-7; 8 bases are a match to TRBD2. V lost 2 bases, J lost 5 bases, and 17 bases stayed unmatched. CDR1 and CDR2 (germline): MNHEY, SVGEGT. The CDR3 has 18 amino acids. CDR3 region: CASSYLRTSPRRRNEQYF. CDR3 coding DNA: TGTGCCAGCAGTTACCTCCGGACTAGCCCTCGTCGGAGGAACGAGCAGTACTTC.

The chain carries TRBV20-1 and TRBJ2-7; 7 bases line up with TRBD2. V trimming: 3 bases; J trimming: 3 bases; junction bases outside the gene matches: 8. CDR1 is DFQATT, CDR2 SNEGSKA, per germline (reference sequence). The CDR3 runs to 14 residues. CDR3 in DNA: TGCAGTGCTAGTGTCAGCGGGACCCTCTACGAGCAGTACTTC. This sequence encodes CSASVSGTLYEQYF.

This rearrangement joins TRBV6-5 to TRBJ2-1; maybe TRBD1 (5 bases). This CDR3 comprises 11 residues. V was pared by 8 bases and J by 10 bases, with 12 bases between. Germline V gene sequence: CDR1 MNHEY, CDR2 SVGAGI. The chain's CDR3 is CASLQASEQFF. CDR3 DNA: TGTGCCAGCTTACAGGCCTCGGAGCAGTTCTTC.

CDR3 nucleotides: TGTGCCACCCAACAGGGGGCAGGGCCTGAAGCTTTCTTT. Its translation: CATQQGAGPEAFF. This sequence joins TRBV2 and TRBJ1-1; 9 bases fit TRBD1. The junction had 9 bases not matched to a gene; V was cut back by 10 bases and J by 6 bases. This CDR3 comprises 13 residues. Germline-derived CDR1 and CDR2 are SNHLY and FYNNEI.

The CDR3 coding sequence is TGTGCCAGCAGTTTATTTTCTTCTGGGGCCAACGTCCTGACTTTC. Translation: CASSLFSSGANVLTF. The chain has TRBV27 and TRBJ2-6; no clear D. Germline CDR1 and CDR2: MNHEY and SMNVEV (reference sequence). The CDR3 length is 15 residues. V was shortened by 1 base and J by 1 base, with 5 bases between the two germline ends.

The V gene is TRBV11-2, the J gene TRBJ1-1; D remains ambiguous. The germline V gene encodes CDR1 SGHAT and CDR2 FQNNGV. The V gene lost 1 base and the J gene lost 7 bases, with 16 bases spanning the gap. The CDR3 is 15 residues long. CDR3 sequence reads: CASSLVGGQAFEAFF. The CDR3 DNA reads TGTGCCAGCAGCTTAGTAGGAGGGCAGGCCTTTGAAGCTTTCTTT.

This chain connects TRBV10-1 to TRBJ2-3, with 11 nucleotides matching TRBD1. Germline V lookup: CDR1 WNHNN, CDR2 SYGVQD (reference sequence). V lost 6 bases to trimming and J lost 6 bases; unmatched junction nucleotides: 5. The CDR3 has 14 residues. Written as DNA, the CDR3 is TGCGCCAGCAGCCGGACAGGGGGCATGGATACGCAGTATTTT. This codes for CASSRTGGMDTQYF.

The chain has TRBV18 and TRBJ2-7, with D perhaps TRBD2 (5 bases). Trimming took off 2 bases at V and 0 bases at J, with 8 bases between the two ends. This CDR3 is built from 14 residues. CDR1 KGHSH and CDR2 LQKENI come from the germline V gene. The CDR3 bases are TGTGCCAGCTCACCAGGACTTAGCTCCTACGAGCAGTACTTC. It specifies CASSPGLSSYEQYF.

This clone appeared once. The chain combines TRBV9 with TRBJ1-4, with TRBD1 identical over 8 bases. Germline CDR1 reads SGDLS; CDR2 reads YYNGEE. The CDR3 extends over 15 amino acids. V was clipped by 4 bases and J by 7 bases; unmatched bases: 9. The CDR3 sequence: CASSPWTGIREKLFF. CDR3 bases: TGTGCCAGCAGCCCTTGGACAGGGATTCGTGAAAAACTGTTTTTT.

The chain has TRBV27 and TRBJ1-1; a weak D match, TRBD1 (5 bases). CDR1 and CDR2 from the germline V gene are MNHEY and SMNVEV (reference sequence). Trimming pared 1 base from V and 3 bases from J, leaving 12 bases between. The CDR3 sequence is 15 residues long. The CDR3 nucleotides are TGTGCCAGCAGTTTATGGGAGGGGAAGCACACTGAAGCTTTCTTT. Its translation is CASSLWEGKHTEAFF.

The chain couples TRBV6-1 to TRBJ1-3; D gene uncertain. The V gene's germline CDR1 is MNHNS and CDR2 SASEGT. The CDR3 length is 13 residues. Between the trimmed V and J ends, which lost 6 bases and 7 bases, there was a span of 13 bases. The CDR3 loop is CASRSGVGNTIYF. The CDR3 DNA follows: TGTGCCAGCAGGAGCGGGGTCGGGAACACCATATATTTT.

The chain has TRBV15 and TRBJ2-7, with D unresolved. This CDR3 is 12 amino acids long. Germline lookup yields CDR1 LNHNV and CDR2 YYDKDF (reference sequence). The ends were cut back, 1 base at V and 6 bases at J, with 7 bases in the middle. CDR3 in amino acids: CATSRGYGEQYF. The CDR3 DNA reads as TGTGCCACCAGCAGAGGGTACGGCGAGCAGTACTTC.

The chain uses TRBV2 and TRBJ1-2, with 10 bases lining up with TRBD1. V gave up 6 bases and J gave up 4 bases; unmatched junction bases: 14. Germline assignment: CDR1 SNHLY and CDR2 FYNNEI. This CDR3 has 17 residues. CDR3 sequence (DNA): TGTGCCAGCAGCGTGGGACAGGGGAGAGGGCCTTCCTATGGCTACACCTTC. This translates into CASSVGQGRGPSYGYTF.

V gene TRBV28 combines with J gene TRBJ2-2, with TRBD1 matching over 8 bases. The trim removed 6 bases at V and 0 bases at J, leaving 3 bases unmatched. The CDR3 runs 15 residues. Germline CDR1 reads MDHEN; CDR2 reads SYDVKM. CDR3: CASSSGGANTGELFF. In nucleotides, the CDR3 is TGTGCCAGCAGCTCAGGGGGCGCGAACACCGGGGAGCTGTTTTTT.